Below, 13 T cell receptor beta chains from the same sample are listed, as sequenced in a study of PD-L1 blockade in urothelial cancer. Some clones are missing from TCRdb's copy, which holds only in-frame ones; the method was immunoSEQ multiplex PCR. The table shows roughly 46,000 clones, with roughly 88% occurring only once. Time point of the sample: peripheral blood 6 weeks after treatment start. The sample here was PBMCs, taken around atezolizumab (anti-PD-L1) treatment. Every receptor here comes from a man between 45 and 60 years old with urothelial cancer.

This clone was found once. The CDR3 bases are TGCGCCAGCAGTGATTGGCGGGGGGGCTACAATGAGCAGTTCTTC. This codes for CASSDWRGGYNEQFF. J is TRBJ2-1 and V is TRBV10-1; TRBD2 agrees at 9 bases. CDR1 is WNHNN, CDR2 SYGVQD, per germline (reference sequence). The CDR3 spans 15 residues. The J segment lost 3 bases and the V segment lost 3 bases, leaving 3 bases of the junction unmatched.

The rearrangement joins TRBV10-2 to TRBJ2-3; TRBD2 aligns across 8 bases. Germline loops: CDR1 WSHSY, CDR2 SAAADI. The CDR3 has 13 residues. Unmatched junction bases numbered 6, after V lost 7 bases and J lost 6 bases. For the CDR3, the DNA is TGCGCCAGCAACGGGGGGGATGGGGATACGCAGTATTTT. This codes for CASNGGDGDTQYF.

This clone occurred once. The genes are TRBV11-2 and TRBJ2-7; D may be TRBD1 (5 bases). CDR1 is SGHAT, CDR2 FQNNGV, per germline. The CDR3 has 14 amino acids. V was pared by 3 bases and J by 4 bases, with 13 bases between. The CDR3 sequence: CASSFRDRTYEQYF. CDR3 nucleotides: TGTGCCAGCAGCTTCCGTGACAGAACGTACGAGCAGTACTTC. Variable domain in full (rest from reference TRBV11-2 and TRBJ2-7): EAGVAQSPRYKIIEKRQSVAFWCNPISGHATLYWYQQILGQGPKLLIQFQNNGVVDDSQLPKDRFSAERLKGVDSTLKIQPAKLEDSAVYLCASSFRDRTYEQYFGPGTRLTVT.

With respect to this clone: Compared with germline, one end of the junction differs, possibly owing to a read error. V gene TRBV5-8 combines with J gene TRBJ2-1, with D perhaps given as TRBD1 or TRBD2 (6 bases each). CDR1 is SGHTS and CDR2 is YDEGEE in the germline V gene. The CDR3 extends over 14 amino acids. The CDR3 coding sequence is TGTGCCAGCAGATTGGGGGGCCAGTACAATGAGCAGTTCTTC. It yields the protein CASRLGGQYNEQFF.

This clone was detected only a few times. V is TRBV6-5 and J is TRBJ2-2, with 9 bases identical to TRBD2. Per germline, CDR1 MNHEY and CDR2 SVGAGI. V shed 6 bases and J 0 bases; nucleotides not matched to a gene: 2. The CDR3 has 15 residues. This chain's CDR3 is CASRLAGPNTGELFF. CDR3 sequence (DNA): TGTGCCAGCAGGCTAGCGGGACCGAACACCGGGGAGCTGTTTTTT.

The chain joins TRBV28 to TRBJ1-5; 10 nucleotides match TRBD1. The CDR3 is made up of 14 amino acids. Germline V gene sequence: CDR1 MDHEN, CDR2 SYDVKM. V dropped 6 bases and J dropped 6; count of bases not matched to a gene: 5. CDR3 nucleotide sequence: TGTGCCAGCAGGGGACAGGGGTCCGGTCAGCCCCAGCATTTT. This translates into CASRGQGSGQPQHF.

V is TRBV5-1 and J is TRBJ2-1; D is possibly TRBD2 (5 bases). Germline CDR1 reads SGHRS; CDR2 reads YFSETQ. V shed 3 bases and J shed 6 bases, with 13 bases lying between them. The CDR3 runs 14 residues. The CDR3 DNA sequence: TGCGCCAGCAGCTCTGGCGGGCTTTCCAATGAGCAGTTCTTC. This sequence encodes CASSSGGLSNEQFF.

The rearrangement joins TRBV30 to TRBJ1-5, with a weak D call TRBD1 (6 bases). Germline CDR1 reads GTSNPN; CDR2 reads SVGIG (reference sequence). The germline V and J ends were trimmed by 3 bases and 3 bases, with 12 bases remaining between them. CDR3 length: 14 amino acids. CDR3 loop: CAWSPGANNQPQHF. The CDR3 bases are TGTGCCTGGAGCCCAGGGGCTAACAATCAGCCCCAGCATTTT. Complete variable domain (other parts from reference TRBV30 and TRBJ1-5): SQTIHQWPATLVQPVGSPLSLECTVEGTSNPNLYWYRQAAGRGLQLLFYSVGIGQISSEVPQNLSASRPQDRQFILSSKKLLLSDSGFYLCAWSPGANNQPQHFGDGTRLSIL.

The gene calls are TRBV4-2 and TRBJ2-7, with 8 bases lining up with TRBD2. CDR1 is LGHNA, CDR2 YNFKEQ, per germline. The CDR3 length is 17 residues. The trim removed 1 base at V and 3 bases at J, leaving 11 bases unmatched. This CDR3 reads CASSQAPEGSGGYEQYF. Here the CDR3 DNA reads TGTGCCAGCAGCCAAGCCCCAGAGGGAAGCGGGGGCTACGAGCAGTACTTC.

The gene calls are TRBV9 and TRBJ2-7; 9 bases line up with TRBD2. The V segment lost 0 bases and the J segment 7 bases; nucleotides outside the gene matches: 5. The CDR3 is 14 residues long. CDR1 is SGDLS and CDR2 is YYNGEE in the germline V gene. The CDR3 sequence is CASSVGGRGWEQYF. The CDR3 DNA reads TGTGCCAGCAGCGTAGGCGGGAGGGGATGGGAGCAGTACTTC.

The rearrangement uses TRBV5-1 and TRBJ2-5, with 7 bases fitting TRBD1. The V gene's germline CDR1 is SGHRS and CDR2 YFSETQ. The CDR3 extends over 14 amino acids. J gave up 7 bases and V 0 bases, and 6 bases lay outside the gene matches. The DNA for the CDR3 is TGCGCCAGCAGCTTGGGGACCGCAGGGGGGACCCAGTACTTC. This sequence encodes CASSLGTAGGTQYF.

The CDR3: CASTRTSGSYEQYF. In DNA, the CDR3 is TGCGCCAGCACCAGGACTAGCGGGAGCTACGAGCAGTACTTC. The chain uses TRBV5-1 and TRBJ2-7, with 13 nucleotides matching TRBD2. With V trimmed by 6 bases and J by 3 bases, 3 bases remained unmatched. Germline lookup yields CDR1 SGHRS and CDR2 YFSETQ. CDR3 size: 14 residues.

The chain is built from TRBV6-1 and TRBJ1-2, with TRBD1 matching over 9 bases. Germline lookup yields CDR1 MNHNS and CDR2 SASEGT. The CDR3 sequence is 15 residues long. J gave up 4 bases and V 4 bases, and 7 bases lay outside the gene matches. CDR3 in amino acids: CASSASGQGIYGYTF. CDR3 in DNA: TGTGCCAGCAGTGCCTCCGGACAGGGGATCTATGGCTACACCTTC.